This record covers a single TCR beta chain. Its recognized antigen is unknown. Base qualities are missing; no much larger clone stands one base away. This specimen belongs to a study of siplizumab effects on memory and regulatory T cells (dated by TCRdb to between 2018 and 2021). The study in broad terms: The effect of the anti-CD2 antibody siplizumab on alloreactive T-cell subsets was examined in allogeneic mixed lymphocyte reactions constructed from human PBMCs.

From the germline V gene, CDR1 is MRHNA and CDR2 is SNTAGT. Trimming takes 6 bases off V and 6 bases off J; junction bases not matched to a gene: 10. The CDR3, from cysteine to phenylalanine, totals 15 residues. Kept here is only the CDR3 DNA, which spans 45 bases and is read in frame from base 1. Library creation used the immunoSEQ multiplex PCR assay. Roughly 10^5 TCR templates per sample were assayed on the deep sequencing platform. Genomic DNA extracted from sorted T cells was the material used for TCRbeta CDR3 sequencing. The original methods were these. The R programming language was used for clonal analysis of TCRbeta CDR3 data. Alloreactive CD4+ and CD8+ clones were identified by comparing unstimulated samples to CFSE-low samples taken after the reaction. By matching sequences to the repertoires of sorted unstimulated Treg and non-Treg cells, each alloreactive CD4+ clone was assigned a regulatory or non-regulatory origin. TCRdb provides this immuneACCESS table in a form limited to in-frame rearrangements. Some clones are lacking; in checked studies, under half of them reflect an unresolved V gene, and why the rest are absent is not known. From that table come the V and J calls and clone size; the DNA was used to work out D and trimming. This sample comprises approximately 110,000 clones, under 95% of them detected only once. The ten largest clones capture about 0.34% of the sample.

Sorted unstimulated T cells and proliferating T cells recovered from mixed lymphocyte reactions were subjected to TCRbeta CDR3 sequencing. Fresh whole blood from ten HLA-typed healthy donors served as the source for isolating PBMCs. Broader findings and caveats from the paper: Among mappable alloreactive CD4+ clones, an average Treg-derived fraction of roughly 71% was observed with siplizumab, compared with 25% to 30% in control reactions. Unstimulated naive T cells appeared more diverse than memory T cells, and naive cells seemed to contribute substantially to the alloresponse. Sequences below about 10^-5 frequency were poorly captured, so only a minor fraction of alloreactive clones could be mapped to unstimulated subsets. A naive or memory phenotype could not be assigned to roughly 75-95% of proliferating CD4+ or CD8+ clones. Whether proliferating Tregs from siplizumab cultures actually had suppressive function was not functionally confirmed. The cumulative frequency of alloreactive sequences that could be traced back to unstimulated CD4+ memory T cells was significantly reduced by siplizumab.

The specimen was CD4+ T cells sorted from blood. The sequence links TRBV6-4 to TRBJ2-1, and 8 bases in between align with TRBD2. The TCR originated in a human donor in good health. The CDR3 region has the sequence CASSPGRGGPNEQFF. The nucleotide sequence reads as follows: TGTGCCAGCAGCCCGGGACGGGGGGGTCCCAATGAGCAGTTCTTC.